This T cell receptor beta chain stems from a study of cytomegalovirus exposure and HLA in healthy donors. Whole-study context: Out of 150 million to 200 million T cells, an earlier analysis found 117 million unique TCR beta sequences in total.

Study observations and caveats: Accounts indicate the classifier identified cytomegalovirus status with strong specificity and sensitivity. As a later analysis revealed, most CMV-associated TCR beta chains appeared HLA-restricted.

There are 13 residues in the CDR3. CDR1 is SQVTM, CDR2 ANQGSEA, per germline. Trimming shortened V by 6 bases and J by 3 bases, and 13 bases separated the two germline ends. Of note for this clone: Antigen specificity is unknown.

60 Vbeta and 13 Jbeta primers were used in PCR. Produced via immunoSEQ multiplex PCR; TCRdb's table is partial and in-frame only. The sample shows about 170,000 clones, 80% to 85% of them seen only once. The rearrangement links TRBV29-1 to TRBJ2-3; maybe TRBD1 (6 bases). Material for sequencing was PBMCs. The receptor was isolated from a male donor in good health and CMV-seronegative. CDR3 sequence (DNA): TGCAGCGTCCCACAGGGATCGACAGATACGCAGTATTTT. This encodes CSVPQGSTDTQYF.